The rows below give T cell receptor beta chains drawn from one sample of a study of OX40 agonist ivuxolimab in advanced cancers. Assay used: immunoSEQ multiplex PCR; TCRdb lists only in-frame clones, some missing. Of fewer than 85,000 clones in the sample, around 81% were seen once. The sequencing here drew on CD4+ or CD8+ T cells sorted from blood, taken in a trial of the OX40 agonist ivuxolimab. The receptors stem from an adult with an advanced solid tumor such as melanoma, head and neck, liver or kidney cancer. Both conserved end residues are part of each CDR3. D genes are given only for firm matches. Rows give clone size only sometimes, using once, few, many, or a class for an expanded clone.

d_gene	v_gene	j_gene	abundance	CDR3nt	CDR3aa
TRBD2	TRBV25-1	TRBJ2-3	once	TGTGCCAGCAGTGGGGTTAGCGGGAGTGGTACGCAGTATTTT	CASSGVSGSGTQYF
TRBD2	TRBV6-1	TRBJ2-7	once	TGTGCCAGCAGACCGCCGGGACTAGCGGGATACGAGCAGTACTTC	CASRPPGLAGYEQYF
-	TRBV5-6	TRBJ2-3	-	TGTGCCAGCAGCTTCACAGGCATCACAGATACGCAGTATTTT	CASSFTGITDTQYF
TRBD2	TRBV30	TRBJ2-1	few	TGTGCCTGGAGCGCGGGGACTAGCGGGAGGGATGAGCAGTTCTTC	CAWSAGTSGRDEQFF
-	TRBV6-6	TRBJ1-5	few	TGTGCCAGCAGTTATATAGGAAATCAGCCCCAGCATTTT	CASSYIGNQPQHF
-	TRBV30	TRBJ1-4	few	TGTGCCTGGAGTATCGACGAAAAACTGTTTTTT	CAWSIDEKLFF
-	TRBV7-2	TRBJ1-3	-	TGTGCCAGCAGCTTAGCGGGGGGGAACTCTGGAAACACCATATATTTT	CASSLAGGNSGNTIYF
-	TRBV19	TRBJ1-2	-	TGTGCCAGTAGTATAAAGATAGGGAATGTGGCGGAACCTTATGGCTACACCTTC	CASSIKIGNVAEPYGYTF
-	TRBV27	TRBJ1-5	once	TGTGCCAGCGGTCGCCGGGGGAGGGGGGGCAATCAGCCCCAGCATTTT	CASGRRGRGGNQPQHF
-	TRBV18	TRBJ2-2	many	TGTGCCAGCTCACCACAGGGGGCCGGGGAGCTGTTTTTT	CASSPQGAGELFF
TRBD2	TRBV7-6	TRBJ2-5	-	TGTGCCAGCAGCTTAGTGGGCGGGGGAGAGACCCAGTACTTC	CASSLVGGGETQYF
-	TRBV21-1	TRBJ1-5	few	TGTGCCAGCAGCAAAGCAGAGGAGAATCAGCCCCAGCATTTT	CASSKAEENQPQHF
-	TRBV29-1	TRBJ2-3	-	TGCAGCGTTGTTCGGGGGTATGGAACAGATACGCAGTATTTT	CSVVRGYGTDTQYF
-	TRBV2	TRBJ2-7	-	TGTGCCAGCAGCCAGGGACCAGGGGGGGAGCAGTACTTC	CASSQGPGGEQYF
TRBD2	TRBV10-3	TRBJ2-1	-	TGTGCCATCAAGGGGACTAGCGGGAGCCACAATGAGCAGTTCTTC	CAIKGTSGSHNEQFF
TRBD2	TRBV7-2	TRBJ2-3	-	TGTGCCAGCAGCCCTGGACTAGCGTCAGGCACAGATACGCAGTATTTT	CASSPGLASGTDTQYF
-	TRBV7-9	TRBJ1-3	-	TGTGCCAGCAGCTTACTCACCAGAAACACCATATATTTT	CASSLLTRNTIYF
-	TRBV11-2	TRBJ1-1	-	TGTGCCAGCAGCTTAGAAGGCTCCACTGAAGCTTTCTTT	CASSLEGSTEAFF
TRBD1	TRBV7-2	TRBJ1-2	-	TGTGCCAGCAGCACCGGCGACAGGGTCCATGGCTACACCTTC	CASSTGDRVHGYTF
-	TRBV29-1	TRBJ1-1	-	TGCAGCGTGAGCCCTGAAGCTTTCTTT	CSVSPEAFF
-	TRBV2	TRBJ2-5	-	TGTGCCAGCAGGGGGGAAGAGACCCAGTACTTC	CASRGEETQYF
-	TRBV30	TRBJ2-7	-	TGTGCCTGGAGTCAACCGGGCAGGCTAAGCTACGAGCAGTACTTC	CAWSQPGRLSYEQYF
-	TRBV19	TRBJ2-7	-	TGTGCCAGTAGTATAGACGGCCGCTTAGGGTACGAGCAGTACTTC	CASSIDGRLGYEQYF
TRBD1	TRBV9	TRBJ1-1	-	TGTGCCAGCAGCCCGGGACAGGGGATGAACACTGAAGCTTTCTTT	CASSPGQGMNTEAFF
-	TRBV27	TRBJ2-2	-	TGTGCCAGCAGTACCGGTAGTCCGAGCACCGGGGAGCTGTTTTTT	CASSTGSPSTGELFF
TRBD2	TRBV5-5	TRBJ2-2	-	TGTGCCAGCAGCTTGATCGCGGGAGGGCGAGGGGAGCTGTTTTTT	CASSLIAGGRGELFF
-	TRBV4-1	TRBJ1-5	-	TGCGCCAGCAGCTTAAGCAGGGTCAGAGGGCCTCAGCCCCAGCATTTT	CASSLSRVRGPQPQHF
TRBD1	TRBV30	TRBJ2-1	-	TGTGCCTGGACCGACCCGGGACAGTTCTACAATGAGCAGTTCTTC	CAWTDPGQFYNEQFF
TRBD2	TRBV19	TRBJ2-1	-	TGTGCCAGTAGCCTACTAGCGGGAGGGCCCTTTGGGAATGAGCAGTTCTTC	CASSLLAGGPFGNEQFF
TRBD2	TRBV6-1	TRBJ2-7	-	TGTGCCAGCAGTGACGGACTAGCGGGAGAAGAGCAGTACTTC	CASSDGLAGEEQYF
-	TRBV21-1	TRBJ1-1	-	TGTGCCAGCAGCCCCCGGACAGGGTGGGTGGACACTGAAGCTTTCTTT	CASSPRTGWVDTEAFF
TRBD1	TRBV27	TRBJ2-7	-	TGTGCCAGCAGTTACTCGACAGGGTTTAACTACGAGCAGTACTTC	CASSYSTGFNYEQYF
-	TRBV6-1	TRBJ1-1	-	TGTGCCAGCAGGGACAGCTCCACTGAAGCTTTCTTT	CASRDSSTEAFF
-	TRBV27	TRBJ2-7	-	TGTGCCAGCAGTTCTCCCTTTGAGCCGACGCAGTACTTC	CASSSPFEPTQYF
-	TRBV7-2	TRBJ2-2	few	TGTGCCAGCAGCTTTGGGGACTCCAGGGAGGCCACCGGGGAGCTGTTTTTT	CASSFGDSREATGELFF
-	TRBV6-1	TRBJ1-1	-	TGTGCCAGCAAACAATTACCTCAAGGTGAAGCTTTCTTT	CASKQLPQGEAFF
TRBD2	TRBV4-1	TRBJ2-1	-	TGCGCCAGCAGCCCTGTGGGACTAGCGGGAGTGGGGGAGCAGTTCTTC	CASSPVGLAGVGEQFF
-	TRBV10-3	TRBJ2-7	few	TGTGCCATCAGTGAGTCAACGGGGATGTCCTACGAGCAGTACTTC	CAISESTGMSYEQYF
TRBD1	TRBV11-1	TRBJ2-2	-	TGTGCCAGCAGCTCCCGGGACAGGGTCGGTGGGGAGCTGTTTTTT	CASSSRDRVGGELFF
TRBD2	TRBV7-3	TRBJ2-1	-	TGTGCCAGCAGAAGGAGCGGGGGGCCCCAAGATGAGCAGTTCTTC	CASRRSGGPQDEQFF
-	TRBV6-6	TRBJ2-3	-	TGTGCCAGCTCAATCCCGGCGGGCACCACAGATACGCAGTATTTT	CASSIPAGTTDTQYF
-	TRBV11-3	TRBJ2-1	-	TGTGCCAGCAGCCGGGACGGGAGTGGGGGTGAGCAGTTCTTC	CASSRDGSGGEQFF
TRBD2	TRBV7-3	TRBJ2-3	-	TGTGCCAGCAGCTCCGGACTAGGGACGGCAGATACGCAGTATTTT	CASSSGLGTADTQYF
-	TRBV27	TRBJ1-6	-	TGTGCCAGCAGCCCCCCCCGGGATTCACCCCTCCACTTT	CASSPPRDSPLHF
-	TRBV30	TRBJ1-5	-	TGTGCCTGGAGTGGCTCGGCCCAGCCCCAGCATTTT	CAWSGSAQPQHF
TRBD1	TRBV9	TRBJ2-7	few	TGTGCCAGCAGCACCGCACAGGGGTCCTACGAGCAGTACTTC	CASSTAQGSYEQYF
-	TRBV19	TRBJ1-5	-	TGTGCCAGCTCAACGGAGGGCTTGGGGCCCCAGCATTTT	CASSTEGLGPQHF